This entry concerns a single T cell receptor (beta chain). This specimen comes from a study of blood T cell repertoires in COVID-19. Study background: Acute and convalescent COVID-19 specimens originated in the United States, Italy and Spain.

In the authors' workflow: Amplification with reference gene primers provided the estimates of nucleated cell counts. Sequenced by immunoSEQ multiplex PCR; TCRdb stores in-frame clones only, minus some. V and J calls plus clone size are reproduced from that table; the DNA served to infer D and trimming. The sample lists about 180,000 clones; around 88% were seen once. Germline values: CDR1 MDHEN, CDR2 SYDVKM. V was cut by 6 bases and J by 6 bases, with 14 bases left in between. The CDR3 is 13 amino acids. The V and J genes are TRBV28 and TRBJ1-2; no clear D gene. The source of this sequence is a woman aged 25-40 years with acute or convalescent COVID-19. Sequenced material: peripheral blood. CDR3 coding DNA: TGTGCCAGCAGGACGTCGGGTTTTAATGGCTACACCTTC. Amino acid sequence: CASRTSGFNGYTF.